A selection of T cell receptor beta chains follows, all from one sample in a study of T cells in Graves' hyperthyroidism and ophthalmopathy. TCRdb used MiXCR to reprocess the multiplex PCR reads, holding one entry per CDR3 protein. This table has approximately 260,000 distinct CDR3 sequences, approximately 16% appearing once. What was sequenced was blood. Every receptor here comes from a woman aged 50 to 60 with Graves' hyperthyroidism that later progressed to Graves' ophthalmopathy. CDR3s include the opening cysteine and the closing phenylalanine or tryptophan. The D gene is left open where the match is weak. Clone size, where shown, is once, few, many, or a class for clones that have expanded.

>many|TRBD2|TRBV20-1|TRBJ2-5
TGCAGTGCCCCCGGAGGGAGCGGGAGTTGGTTGGAGACCCAGTACTTC
CSAPGGSGSWLETQYF
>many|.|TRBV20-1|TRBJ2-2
TGCAGTGCTAGAGATGTAAGGTTCCCGAACACCGGGGAGCTGTTTTTT
CSARDVRFPNTGELFF
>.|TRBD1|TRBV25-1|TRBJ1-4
TGTGCCAGCAGTGAATGGTCCGGGACAGCCTCTAATGAAAAACTGTTTTTT
CASSEWSGTASNEKLFF
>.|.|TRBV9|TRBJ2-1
TGTGCCAGCAGCCGAACAGGGTGGGTGGACAATGAGCAGTTCTTC
CASSRTGWVDNEQFF
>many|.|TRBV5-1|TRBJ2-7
TGCGCCAGCAGAGCCAGCAGCCGAGGTGGCTTACACTCCGGGGAGCAGTACTTC
CASRASSRGGLHSGEQYF
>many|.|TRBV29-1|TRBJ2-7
TGCAGCGTGCTTCCGGGACTCCGGGGCGAGCAGTACTTC
CSVLPGLRGEQYF
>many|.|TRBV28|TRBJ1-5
TGTGCCAGCGGTTTCTCGGGGACTAATCAGCCCCAGCATTTT
CASGFSGTNQPQHF
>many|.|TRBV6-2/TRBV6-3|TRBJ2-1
TGTGCCAGCACCTCTCCCTTTTCCTTAGCGGACGGTCGTTACAATGAGCAGTTCTTC
CASTSPFSLADGRYNEQFF
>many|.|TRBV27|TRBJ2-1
TGTGCCAGCCGGACGTGGGCGGGGAATGAGCAGTTCTTC
CASRTWAGNEQFF
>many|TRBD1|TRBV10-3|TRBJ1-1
TGTGCCATCAGTTTACAGGGGATGAACACTGAAGCTTTCTTT
CAISLQGMNTEAFF
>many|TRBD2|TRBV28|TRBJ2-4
TGTGCCAGCAGTTTTTCCCGCCGGGAGGGCCGTCGGAACATTCAGTACTTC
CASSFSRREGRRNIQYF
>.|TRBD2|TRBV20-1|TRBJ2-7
TGCAGTGCTAGAGGATCCCGGCTAGCGGGAGTCCGCTCCTACGAGCAGTACTTC
CSARGSRLAGVRSYEQYF
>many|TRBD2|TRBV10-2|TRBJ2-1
TGCGCCAGCATTTTGCCCCCCGGTAGCGGGAGTGTCTACAATGAGCAGTTCTTC
CASILPPGSGSVYNEQFF
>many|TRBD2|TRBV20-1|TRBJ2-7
TGCAGTGCTAGATCGCCTAGCGGGACAAAGAACTACGAGCAGTACTTC
CSARSPSGTKNYEQYF
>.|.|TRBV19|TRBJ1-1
TGTGCCAGTAGCACATTAATGGGGAACACTGAAGCTTTCTTT
CASSTLMGNTEAFF
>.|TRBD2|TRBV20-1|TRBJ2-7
TGCAGTGCTAGGGGGGGACTAGCGGGAGGGCCCTCCTACGAGCAGTACTTC
CSARGGLAGGPSYEQYF
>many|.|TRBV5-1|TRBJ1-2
TGCGCCAGCAGACCGGACCGAGATATCTACACCTTC
CASRPDRDIYTF
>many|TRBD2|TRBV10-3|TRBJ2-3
TGTGCCATCAGTGGAACTAGCGGGGGCACAGATACGCAGTATTTT
CAISGTSGGTDTQYF
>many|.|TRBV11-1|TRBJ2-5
TGTGCCAGCAGCCCGGGGCGGGGACAAGAGACCCAGTACTTC
CASSPGRGQETQYF
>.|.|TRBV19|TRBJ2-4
TGTGCCAGTAGTATTCTAGTGTGGAGGGCCCCCAAAAACATTCAGTACTTC
CASSILVWRAPKNIQYF
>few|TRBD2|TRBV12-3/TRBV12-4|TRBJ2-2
TGTGCCAGCCGTACTCCTCTCGGGGGGGTTAACACCGGGGAGCTGTTTTTT
CASRTPLGGVNTGELFF
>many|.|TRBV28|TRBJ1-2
TGTGCCAGCATCATGGGGGGTGCGGAGTCCGCCTACGGCTACACCTTC
CASIMGGAESAYGYTF
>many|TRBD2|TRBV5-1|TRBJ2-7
TGCGCCAGCAGCCTAGGAGTACCGGGACTTCGGACTAGCGGCCTCTACGAGCAGTACTTC
CASSLGVPGLRTSGLYEQYF
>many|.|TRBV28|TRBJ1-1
TGTGCCAGCAGTGTTAGGACGGCGAACACTGAAGCTTTCTTT
CASSVRTANTEAFF
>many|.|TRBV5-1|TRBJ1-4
TGCGCCAGCAACGAGGGGTTGGATGAAAAACTGTTTTTT
CASNEGLDEKLFF
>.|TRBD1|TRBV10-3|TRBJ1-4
TGTGCCATCAGGGACAGGCCCGATGAAAAACTGTTTTTT
CAIRDRPDEKLFF
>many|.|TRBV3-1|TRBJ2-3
TGTGCCAGCAGCCACCGGAGCACAGATACGCAGTATTTT
CASSHRSTDTQYF
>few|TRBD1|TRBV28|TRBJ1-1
TGTGCCAGCAGTCCGGCCTTGGGACAGGGGGTGGTAGGAACTGAAGCTTTCTTT
CASSPALGQGVVGTEAFF
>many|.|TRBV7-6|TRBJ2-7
TGTGCCAGCAGTCGGCGGGCAGTTGGGGACTACGAGCAGTACTTC
CASSRRAVGDYEQYF
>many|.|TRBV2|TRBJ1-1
TGTGCCAGCAGTGACCCCAACGGCTCTGAAGCTTTCTTT
CASSDPNGSEAFF
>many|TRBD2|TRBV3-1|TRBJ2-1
TGTGCCAGCAGCCTACTAGCGGGAGCCCTTAATGAGCAGTTCTTC
CASSLLAGALNEQFF
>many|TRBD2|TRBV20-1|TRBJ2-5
TGCAGTGCTATCGGACTAGCGGGAGTGCGAGAGACCCAGTACTTC
CSAIGLAGVRETQYF
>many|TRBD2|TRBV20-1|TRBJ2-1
TGCAGTGCTAGTGGGGCTAGCGGGAGAATTGAGCAGTTCTTC
CSASGASGRIEQFF
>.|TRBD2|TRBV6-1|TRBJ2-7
TGTGCCAGCAGTCCAGCCCTAGCGGGAGCCACCTACGAGCAGTACTTC
CASSPALAGATYEQYF
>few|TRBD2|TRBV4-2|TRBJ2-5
TGTGCCAGCAGCCAAGATCGGGAGGGGTTAAGCGGGACCCTGTACTTC
CASSQDREGLSGTLYF
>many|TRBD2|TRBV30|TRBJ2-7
TGTGCCTGGAGTGTACCCAGCGGGAGGTATTCCTACGAGCAGTACTTC
CAWSVPSGRYSYEQYF
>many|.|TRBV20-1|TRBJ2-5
TGCAGTGCTAGCCAAGAGACCCAGTACTTC
CSASQETQYF
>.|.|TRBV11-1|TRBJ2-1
TGTGCCAGCAGCTTGAGACATGGGACGGGATTCTACAATGAGCAGTTCTTC
CASSLRHGTGFYNEQFF
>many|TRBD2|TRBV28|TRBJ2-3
TGTGCCAGCAGTCCGGGACTTCTAGCGGGAGGGACAGATACGCAGTATTTT
CASSPGLLAGGTDTQYF
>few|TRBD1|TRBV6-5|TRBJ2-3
TGTGCCACATTGACAGGGGGGGCGCGGCCAGATACGCAGTATTTT
CATLTGGARPDTQYF
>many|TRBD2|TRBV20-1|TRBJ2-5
TGCAGTGCTACCGGGACTAGCGTTCGAGAGACCCAGTACTTC
CSATGTSVRETQYF
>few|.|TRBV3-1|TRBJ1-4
TGTGCCAGCAGCCAAGGTTGGGGGGGGGATGAAAAACTGTTTTTT
CASSQGWGGDEKLFF
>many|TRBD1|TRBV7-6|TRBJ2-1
TGTGCCAGCAGATCCGGACAGGGGGTGTCGAATGAGCAGTTCTTC
CASRSGQGVSNEQFF
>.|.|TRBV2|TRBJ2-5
TGTGCCAGCAGTGAAGCGCGGTCGGAGACCCAGTACTTC
CASSEARSETQYF
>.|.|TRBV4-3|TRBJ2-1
TGCGCCAGCAGCATCGGACAGTACAATGAGCAGTTCTTC
CASSIGQYNEQFF
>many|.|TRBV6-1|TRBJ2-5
TGTGCCAGCAGCCCCCCCGGGGGACAGCAAGAGACCCAGTACTTC
CASSPPGGQQETQYF
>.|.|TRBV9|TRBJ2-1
TGTGCCAGCAGCGTAGCTGGAGGGAGCTTCTACAATGAGCAGTTCTTC
CASSVAGGSFYNEQFF
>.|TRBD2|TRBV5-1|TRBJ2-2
TGCGCCAGCAGCCCCCTAGCGGACTACACCGGGGAGCTGTTTTTT
CASSPLADYTGELFF
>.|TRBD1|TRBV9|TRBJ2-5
TGTGCCAGCAGCCCTCCCTTCCCTCGGGACAGTGGGAAAGAGACCCAGTACTTC
CASSPPFPRDSGKETQYF
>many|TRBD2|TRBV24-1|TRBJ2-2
TGTGCCACCAGTGAGCCCGGGACTACCAGGAACACCGGGGAGCTGTTTTTT
CATSEPGTTRNTGELFF
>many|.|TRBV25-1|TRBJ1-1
TGTGCCAGCAGTGGAAAGCTCGGCAGGTCTAAGGACACTGAAGCTTTCTTT
CASSGKLGRSKDTEAFF
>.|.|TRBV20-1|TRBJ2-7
TGCAGTGCTAGATGGGGGCTTGGGGGCTACGAGCAGTACTTC
CSARWGLGGYEQYF